This T cell receptor (beta chain) was identified during a study of blood T cell repertoires in COVID-19. Germline-derived CDR1 and CDR2 are SGHDN and FVKESK. The junction had 11 bases not matched to a gene; V was cut back by 3 bases and J by 9 bases. The CDR3 contains 16 residues. Measured with immunoSEQ multiplex PCR; TCRdb has only the in-frame clones, and not every one. Among approximately 25,000 clones listed, about 75% were seen once. V gene TRBV14 combines with J gene TRBJ2-1; 10 nucleotides align to TRBD1. This TCR was sampled from a man older than 75 with active or convalescent COVID-19. The material sequenced was peripheral blood. The DNA of the CDR3 is TGTGCCAGCAGCCAGGCAGCCGGGACAGGGGATGGTGAGCAGTTCTTC. Protein: CASSQAAGTGDGEQFF.